This T cell receptor beta chain was recorded in a study of blood T cells in healthy people across ages. Study-wide findings and caveats: Measured against age, TCR beta diversity per million T cells decreased in a roughly linear manner. Unsorted PBMC material precluded a definitive naive versus antigen-experienced comparison.

V was pared by 5 bases and J by 5 bases, with 14 bases of the junction left unmatched. The germline gives CDR1 MDHEN, CDR2 SYDVKM. The CDR3 is 16 amino acids. For the second PCR, which ran for about 6 to 11 cycles, a sample-barcoded 5' primer and a J-beta primer mix were used. Every sample returned 2.5 million or more CDR3-containing paired-end reads. MiXCR, applied by TCRdb to the 5' RACE reads, yields one record per CDR3 protein. Of fewer than 750,000 distinct CDR3 sequences detected, 52% appear once; the ten largest clones hold about 13%. Comment on this clonotype: The target antigen is unknown.

The sequencing sample was made of blood. The sequence was obtained from a woman at least 80 years old in good health. The chain links TRBV28 to TRBJ2-5, with TRBD1 matching 7 bases. The CDR3 coding sequence is TGTGCCAGCAGTCCCCATGGGACAGCTTACAAGGAGACCCAGTACTTC. Its translation is CASSPHGTAYKETQYF.